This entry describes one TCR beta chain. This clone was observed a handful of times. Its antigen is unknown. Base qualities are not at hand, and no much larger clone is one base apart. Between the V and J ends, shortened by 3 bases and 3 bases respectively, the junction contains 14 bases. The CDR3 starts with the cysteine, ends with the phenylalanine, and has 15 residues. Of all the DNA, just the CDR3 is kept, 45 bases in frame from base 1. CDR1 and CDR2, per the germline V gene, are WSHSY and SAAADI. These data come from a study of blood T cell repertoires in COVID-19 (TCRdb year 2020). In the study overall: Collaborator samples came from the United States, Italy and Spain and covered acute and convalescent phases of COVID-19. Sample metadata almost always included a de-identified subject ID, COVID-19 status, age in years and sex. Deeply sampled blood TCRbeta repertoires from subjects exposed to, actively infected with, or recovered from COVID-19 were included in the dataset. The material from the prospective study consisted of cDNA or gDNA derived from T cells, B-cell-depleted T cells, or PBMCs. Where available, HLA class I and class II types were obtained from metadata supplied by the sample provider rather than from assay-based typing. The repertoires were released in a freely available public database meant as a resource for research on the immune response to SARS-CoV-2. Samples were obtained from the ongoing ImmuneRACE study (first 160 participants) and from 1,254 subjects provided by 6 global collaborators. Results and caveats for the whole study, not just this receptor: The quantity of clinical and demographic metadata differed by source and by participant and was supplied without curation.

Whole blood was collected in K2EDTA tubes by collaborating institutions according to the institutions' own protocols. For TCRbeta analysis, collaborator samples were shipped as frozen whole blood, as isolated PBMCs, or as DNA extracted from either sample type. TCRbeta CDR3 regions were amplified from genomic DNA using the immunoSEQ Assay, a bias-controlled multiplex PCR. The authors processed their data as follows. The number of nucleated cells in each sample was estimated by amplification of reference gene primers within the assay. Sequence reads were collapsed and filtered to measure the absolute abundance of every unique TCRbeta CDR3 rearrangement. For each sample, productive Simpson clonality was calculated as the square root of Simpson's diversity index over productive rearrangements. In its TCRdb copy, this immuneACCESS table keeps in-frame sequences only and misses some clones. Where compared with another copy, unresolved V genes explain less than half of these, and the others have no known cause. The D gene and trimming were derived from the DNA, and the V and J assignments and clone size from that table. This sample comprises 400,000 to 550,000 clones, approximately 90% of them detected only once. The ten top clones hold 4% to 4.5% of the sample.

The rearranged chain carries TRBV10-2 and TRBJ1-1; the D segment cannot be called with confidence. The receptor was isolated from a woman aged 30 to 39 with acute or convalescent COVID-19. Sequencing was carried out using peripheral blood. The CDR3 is CASSDLRAGYTEAFF. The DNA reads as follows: TGCGCCAGCAGTGACCTCAGAGCGGGTTACACTGAAGCTTTCTTT.